The clone carrying this T cell receptor (beta chain) was counted at least ten times. The antigen is not known. The data were obtained in a study of T cell repertoires in cytomegalovirus infection. As for the study in general: TCR beta signatures that were public indicated CMV infection and matching HLA type. Study-level findings and limits: Ex vivo, HLA-C-restricted CMV-specific TCR beta clonotypes prevailed over the rest of the response.

Between the trimmed V and J ends, which lost 6 bases and 3 bases, there was a span of 12 bases. This CDR3 has 14 amino acids. TCRdb independently ran MiXCR on the reads; one entry per CDR3 protein. The repertoire consists of approximately 990,000 distinct CDR3 sequences, with about 33% occurring once and the leading ten covering 10% to 15%. This sequence joins TRBV12-3 or TRBV12-4 and TRBJ2-1; D is possibly TRBD1 or TRBD2 (5 bases each). The TCR was taken from a human donor in good health (CMV status not recorded). Some clones in this sample may be carry-over from other donors' samples. The sample here was cultured CD8+ T cells from PBMCs, taken from culture after CMV antigen stimulation. The CDR3 nucleotides are TGTGCCAGCAGGTGGGGGTCAGGCTACAATGAGCAGTTCTTC. Its protein is CASRWGSGYNEQFF.